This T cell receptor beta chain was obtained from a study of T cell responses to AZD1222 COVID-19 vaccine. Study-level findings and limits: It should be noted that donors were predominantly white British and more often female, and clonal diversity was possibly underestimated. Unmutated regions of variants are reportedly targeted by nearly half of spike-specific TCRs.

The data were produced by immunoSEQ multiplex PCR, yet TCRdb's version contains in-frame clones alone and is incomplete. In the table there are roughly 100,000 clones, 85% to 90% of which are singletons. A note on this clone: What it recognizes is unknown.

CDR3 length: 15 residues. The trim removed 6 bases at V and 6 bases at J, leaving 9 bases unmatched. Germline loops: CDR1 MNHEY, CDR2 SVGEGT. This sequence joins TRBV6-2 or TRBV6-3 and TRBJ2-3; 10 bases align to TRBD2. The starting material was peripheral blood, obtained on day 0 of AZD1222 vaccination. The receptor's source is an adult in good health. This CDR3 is CASSYTSGDSDTQYF. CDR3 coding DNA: TGTGCCAGCAGCTATACTAGCGGGGATAGCGATACGCAGTATTTT.